This TCR beta chain is from a study of CD8+ T cells in alopecia areata (dated by TCRdb to the late 2010s). With respect to the entire study: The treated patients took part in an open-label pilot trial in which moderate-to-severe alopecia areata was treated with oral tofacitinib at 5 to 10 mg twice daily. Tofacitinib was given for 6 to 18 months, followed by 6 months of follow-up off drug to assess delayed response and recurrence. In both human patients and the C3H/HeJ mouse model, the study applied high-throughput TCRbeta sequencing to look at T cell clonal expansion in alopecia areata. In humans, TCRbeta sequencing was performed on scalp tissue and on sorted CD4+ and CD8+ peripheral blood T cells from healthy controls and from patients with patchy or totalis/universalis alopecia areata. Biopsies were taken from tofacitinib-treated patients at baseline and again at 4 and 24 weeks into treatment, and several of those patients also had a later scalp biopsy. Scalp clonality was compared among normal scalp (n=4), patchy alopecia areata scalp (n=8), and alopecia totalis/universalis scalp (n=8). RNA came from the PAXgene miRNA kit for fixed scalp, the miRNeasy kit for PBMCs, and the RNeasy kit for mouse skin. TCRbeta CDR3 regions were amplified by immunoSEQ multiplex PCR with 35 Vbeta forward and 13 Jbeta reverse primers. On the study overall, not on this receptor specifically: Compared with normal scalp, lesional scalp, particularly in alopecia totalis/universalis, had higher clonality and more expanded CD8+ clones, which suggests antigenic drive. Unlike mouse skin, where gammadelta T cells dominate, normal human skin contains resident alphabeta T cells that get sequenced too, which complicates analysis of the scalp TCR repertoire. Compared with mice, TCR sequences shared between patients were less clear, possibly partly because of HLA diversity across the patient population.

Taken from cysteine to phenylalanine, the CDR3 has 13 residues. Only the CDR3 portion is preserved as DNA: 39 bases, with reading frame beginning at the first base. CDR1 and CDR2, per the germline V gene, are LGHNA and YSLEER. V is clipped by 0 bases and J by 5 bases, and the sequence between their germline boundaries is 6 bases long. Lesional scalp punch biopsies and peripheral blood were obtained from alopecia areata patients. PBMCs were isolated by density centrifugation and stained for CD3, CD4 and CD8, and CD4+ and CD8+ T cells were sorted on a FACSAria. About this clone: What this receptor recognizes is not known. Within one base of it there is no much larger clone, and no base qualities were kept.

The library was generated by the immunoSEQ multiplex PCR assay. RNA was extracted from all samples and reverse transcribed into cDNA as template for TCR sequencing. SuperScript III was used for first-strand cDNA synthesis, primed with a 2:1 mix of oligo-dT and random hexamers. Amplification bias was assessed with a synthetic immune receptor repertoire, and residual bias was removed computationally. In the authors' own workflow: Raw reads were preprocessed to remove errors, and CDR3 was defined by IMGT conventions from the conserved cysteine to phenylalanine. Clonality was computed by normalizing Shannon entropy by log2 of the number of productive unique TCRs and subtracting the result from 1. Whether scalp clones were CD4 or CD8 was inferred by matching scalp TCRbeta sequences against CD4 and CD8 repertoires sorted from blood. Here the immuneACCESS table is served through TCRdb, limited to in-frame sequences with V and J called. Missing clones are a known gap in these copies; in checked studies unresolved V genes cover under half, and the rest lacks a known reason. V and J calls and clone size are copied from that table; D and trimming were computed from the DNA. Counted in this sample were fewer than 150,000 clones; roughly two fifths of them appeared once. The ten largest clones represent roughly 3.2% of the sample.

This chain joins TRBV4-3 to TRBJ2-3, with the D gene not clear enough to name. Sequencing used CD4+ T cells sorted from blood. The TCR was taken from a human donor with alopecia areata. The CDR3 loop reads CASSQDSGDTQYF. The nucleotide sequence is given as TGCGCCAGCAGCCAAGATTCGGGAGATACGCAGTATTTT.